Each of the 7 T cell receptor beta chains below was sequenced from the same sample in a study of post-analysis software for immune sequencing data. These receptors have no identified antigens. Unique molecular identifiers tagged the TCR beta cDNA libraries. TCRdb re-derived calls from the PCR reads in MiXCR, one entry per CDR3 protein. In the table there are under 200,000 distinct CDR3 sequences, 29% of which are singletons. Study conclusions and caveats: Controls had lower frequencies than patients of about five TRBV segments, which included TRBV5-6, TRBV5-1 and TRBV20-1.

The sample taken for sequencing was blood. The receptors were gathered from a girl aged 2 to 17 with multiple sclerosis.

This clonotype showed up just a few times. V usage is TRBV29-1 and J usage is TRBJ1-6, with 12 bases aligning to TRBD1. Germline V lookup: CDR1 SQVTM, CDR2 ANQGSEA. With 6 bases clipped from V and 6 bases from J, the junction kept 3 bases outside the gene matches. The CDR3 consists of 14 residues. The CDR3 is CSVKGQGANSPLHF. CDR3 nucleotide sequence: TGCAGCGTAAAGGGACAGGGGGCTAATTCACCCCTCCACTTT.

This clonotype was observed a few times. The J gene is TRBJ1-1, the V gene TRBV12-3 or TRBV12-4; 8 bases agree with TRBD1. V was clipped by 3 bases and J by 3 bases; unmatched bases: 6. The CDR3 sequence is 15 residues long. CDR3: CASSFGRGRYTEAFF. The CDR3, as DNA: TGTGCCAGCAGTTTTGGCAGGGGGCGGTACACTGAAGCTTTCTTT.

The chain links TRBV5-1 to TRBJ1-4; D call uncertain. This CDR3 has 15 amino acids. V shed 7 bases and J shed 5 bases, with 18 bases lying between them. Germline V lookup: CDR1 SGHRS, CDR2 YFSETQ. In DNA form, the CDR3 reads TGCGCCAGCCGACCCCCGGGCCTAGGAAATGAAAAACTGTTTTTT. Translated, it gives CASRPPGLGNEKLFF.

The rearrangement links TRBV9 to TRBJ2-1; no clear D gene. V was pared by 3 bases and J by 0 bases, with 13 bases between. CDR3 size: 16 residues. Germline V CDR1 and CDR2: SGDLS, YYNGEE. CDR3 sequence (DNA): TGTGCCAGCAGCGGCCCAGGCTCATCCTCCTACAATGAGCAGTTCTTC. Its translation: CASSGPGSSSYNEQFF.

This clonotype was counted many times. V gene TRBV6-1 combines with J gene TRBJ2-7; 10 bases align to TRBD2. The germline V gene has CDR1 MNHNS and CDR2 SASEGT. J gave up 2 bases and V 5 bases, and 6 bases lay outside the gene matches. The CDR3 extends over 15 amino acids. CDR3 bases: TGTGCCAGCAGTCTCCGGACTAGCGGAACCTACGAGCAGTACTTC. Residues: CASSLRTSGTYEQYF.

A note on this clonotype: One end of the junction does not line up with germline, which may come from a read error. The CDR3 coding sequence is TGTGCCAGCAGTGTTGGACCGACCAACACTGAAGTTTTCTTT. Its translation: CASSVGPTNTEVFF. The rearrangement joins TRBV25-1 to TRBJ1-1, with D uncertain. The CDR3 is made up of 14 amino acids. Germline-derived CDR1 and CDR2 are MGHDK and SYGVNS.

In regard to this clonotype: With a much larger clone just one base away, this may be a read error. The CDR3: CSVVKTSNCGYTF. As DNA, the CDR3 is TGCAGCGTTGTGAAGACTTCTAACTGTGGCTACACCTTC. This chain joins TRBV29-1 and TRBJ1-2; no firm D call. Germline CDR1 reads SQVTM; CDR2 reads ANQGSEA. This CDR3 spans 13 amino acids.